The rows below give T cell receptor beta chains drawn from one sample of a study of cytomegalovirus exposure and HLA in healthy donors. Some clones are missing from TCRdb's copy, which holds only in-frame ones; the method was immunoSEQ multiplex PCR. In the table there are about 110,000 clones, approximately 76% of which are singletons. Material for sequencing was PBMCs. The receptor set was obtained from a man between 18 and 29 years old in good health and CMV-seronegative. Each CDR3 is given with its conserved first and last residue. The order of the fields is V gene, J gene, D gene, clone size, CDR3 protein, CDR3 DNA. The D gene is left open where the match is weak. Only some rows state a clone size, as once, few, many or a class for expanded clones.

TRBV4-3	TRBJ1-1	-	many	CASSQTGNTEAFF	TGCGCCAGCAGCCAGACAGGGAACACTGAAGCTTTCTTT
TRBV10-3	TRBJ1-3	TRBD1	-	CAISSRQGGSGNTIYF	TGTGCCATCAGTTCCCGACAGGGCGGCTCTGGAAACACCATATATTTT
TRBV6-1	TRBJ2-5	TRBD1	-	CASSGGQRQETQYF	TGTGCCAGCAGTGGGGGACAGAGGCAAGAGACCCAGTACTTC
TRBV6-5	TRBJ1-2	-	-	CASSYSLGQGNYGYTF	TGTGCCAGCAGTTACTCTCTAGGGCAGGGGAACTATGGCTACACCTTC
TRBV10-3	TRBJ1-1	-	-	CAISETGGNGITEAFF	TGTGCCATCAGTGAGACGGGGGGTAATGGGATCACTGAAGCTTTCTTT
TRBV5-6	TRBJ2-7	TRBD2	-	CASSLGSGSGGSYEQYF	TGTGCCAGCAGCTTGGGTAGCGGGAGTGGGGGCTCCTACGAGCAGTACTTC
TRBV29-1	TRBJ2-3	TRBD2	-	CSVEDQRGSTDTQYF	TGCAGCGTTGAAGACCAGCGGGGGAGCACAGATACGCAGTATTTT
TRBV5-1	TRBJ1-6	TRBD1	once	CASSPGQGSLSSYNSPLHF	TGCGCCAGCAGCCCCGGACAGGGAAGCCTCAGCTCCTATAATTCACCCCTCCACTTT
TRBV27	TRBJ2-7	TRBD1	-	CASSREQGMVRYF	TGTGCCAGCAGTAGGGAACAGGGGATGGTGCGGTACTTC
TRBV10-2	TRBJ2-7	TRBD2	-	CASSEVDSGGYEQYF	TGCGCCAGCAGTGAAGTTGATAGCGGGGGTTACGAGCAGTACTTC
TRBV28	TRBJ1-5	TRBD1	-	CASCQSGQGFVSNQPQHF	TGTGCCAGCTGCCAGAGTGGACAGGGGTTTGTAAGCAATCAGCCCCAGCATTTT
TRBV25-1	TRBJ2-7	-	-	CASSELGQGAEYEQYF	TGTGCCAGCAGTGAATTGGGGCAGGGTGCGGAGTACGAGCAGTACTTC
TRBV29-1	TRBJ1-1	-	-	CSVEKGGRAFF	TGCAGCGTTGAAAAGGGAGGGCGAGCTTTCTTT
TRBV5-4	TRBJ1-2	-	-	CASTPQPLQGNYGYTF	TGTGCCAGCACTCCCCAACCCCTACAGGGTAACTATGGCTACACCTTC
TRBV5-1	TRBJ1-1	TRBD1	-	CASSSYRGRNTEAFF	TGCGCCAGCAGTTCATACAGGGGGCGGAACACTGAAGCTTTCTTT
TRBV27	TRBJ2-5	TRBD2	-	CASSPGLAGTQYF	TGTGCCAGCAGTCCGGGACTAGCGGGGACCCAGTACTTC
TRBV19	TRBJ2-1	-	-	CASSHGAGQHNEQFF	TGTGCCAGTAGTCACGGGGCGGGACAGCACAATGAGCAGTTCTTC
TRBV14	TRBJ2-5	TRBD2	-	CASSPVRGSQETQYF	TGTGCCAGCAGCCCAGTGCGGGGGAGTCAAGAGACCCAGTACTTC
TRBV6-1	TRBJ1-5	-	once	CASSLEGGRNQPQHF	TGTGCCAGCAGTCTGGAGGGAGGGAGGAATCAGCCCCAGCATTTT
TRBV7-2	TRBJ2-2	TRBD1	-	CASSSRTGGDGELFF	TGTGCCAGCAGCTCTCGGACAGGGGGTGACGGGGAGCTGTTTTTT
TRBV9	TRBJ2-1	TRBD2	-	CASSVAGGPGNEQFF	TGTGCCAGCAGCGTAGCGGGGGGGCCGGGGAATGAGCAGTTCTTC
TRBV9	TRBJ2-2	TRBD2	-	CASSVVGSGGLGNTGELFF	TGTGCCAGCAGCGTAGTGGGTAGCGGGGGATTGGGAAACACCGGGGAGCTGTTTTTT
TRBV5-6	TRBJ2-5	-	-	CASSATGDSFEQYF	TGTGCCAGCAGCGCAACAGGGGACTCTTTTGAGCAGTACTTC
TRBV7-8	TRBJ1-4	TRBD1	-	CASSPHRGKLFF	TGTGCCAGCAGCCCCCACAGGGGAAAACTGTTTTTT
TRBV7-3	TRBJ2-2	TRBD1	-	CASSRDSTNTGELFF	TGTGCCAGCAGCAGGGACAGCACGAACACCGGGGAGCTGTTTTTT
TRBV4-2	TRBJ2-1	TRBD2	-	CASSSLAGGYNEQFF	TGTGCCAGCAGCTCACTAGCGGGGGGATACAATGAGCAGTTCTTC
TRBV28	TRBJ2-7	-	-	CASTTYYEQYF	TGTGCCAGCACCACATACTACGAGCAGTACTTC
TRBV19	TRBJ1-6	-	-	CASSSLNSPLHF	TGTGCCAGTAGTTCCCTAAATTCACCCCTCCACTTT
TRBV11-1	TRBJ1-3	-	-	CASNDGGAWAGNTIYF	TGTGCCAGCAACGACGGTGGTGCTTGGGCGGGAAACACCATATATTTT
TRBV6-1	TRBJ2-7	-	once	CAISRSLLTYEQYF	TGTGCCATAAGCCGATCTCTTCTGACCTACGAGCAGTACTTC
TRBV6-1	TRBJ2-7	TRBD2	-	CASSDQRGGPYEQYF	TGTGCCAGCAGTGACCAGCGGGGGGGGCCCTACGAGCAGTACTTC
TRBV5-1	TRBJ2-2	TRBD1	-	CASSLGQGLGAGELFF	TGCGCCAGCAGCCTGGGACAGGGATTGGGTGCCGGGGAGCTGTTTTTT
TRBV7-8	TRBJ1-4	-	-	CASSPRGGGRDTNEKLFF	TGTGCCAGCAGCCCCCGCGGGGGGGGCAGGGACACTAATGAAAAACTGTTTTTT
TRBV28	TRBJ1-2	-	few	CASSLLIHYGYTF	TGTGCCAGCAGTTTACTTATCCACTATGGCTACACCTTC
TRBV15	TRBJ2-1	TRBD2	-	CATSRAASGAVWQFF	TGTGCCACCAGCAGAGCGGCTAGCGGGGCTGTTTGGCAGTTCTTC
TRBV28	TRBJ1-3	-	-	CASSLMDRLISGNTIYF	TGTGCCAGCAGTTTAATGGACAGACTCATCTCTGGAAACACCATATATTTT
TRBV4-1	TRBJ1-1	TRBD1	few	CASSQIQGALDTEAFF	TGCGCCAGCAGCCAAATACAGGGGGCCCTTGACACTGAAGCTTTCTTT
TRBV6-5	TRBJ1-1	TRBD1	-	CASSYSEGARTEAFF	TGTGCCAGCAGTTACTCGGAGGGGGCGCGGACTGAAGCTTTCTTT
TRBV5-1	TRBJ2-7	TRBD1	-	CASSAGGQATYEQYF	TGCGCCAGCAGCGCCGGCGGACAGGCCACCTACGAGCAGTACTTC
TRBV6-5	TRBJ1-6	-	few	CASSYLGGKSVLHF	TGTGCCAGCAGTTACTTGGGGGGGAAGTCGGTCCTCCACTTT
TRBV2	TRBJ1-1	TRBD1	few	CASIRTGGYTEAFF	TGTGCCAGCATTCGGACAGGGGGCTACACTGAAGCTTTCTTT
TRBV6-6	TRBJ1-5	-	-	CASSSGVNQPQHF	TGTGCCAGCAGTTCAGGGGTCAATCAGCCCCAGCATTTT
TRBV6-1	TRBJ1-4	TRBD1	-	CADHRGTNEKLFF	TGTGCCGACCACAGGGGGACTAATGAAAAACTGTTTTTT
TRBV6-1	TRBJ2-5	-	once	CASRLGRETQYF	TGTGCCAGCAGGTTAGGGAGGGAGACCCAGTACTTC
TRBV7-9	TRBJ2-7	TRBD1	-	CASSSRTGPVGVEQYF	TGTGCCAGCAGCTCCAGGACAGGCCCCGTCGGGGTCGAGCAGTACTTC